These 25 T cell receptor beta chains originate from one sample sequenced in a study of Graves' ophthalmopathy and Graves' hyperthyroidism. The sequenced template was RNA, covering the TCR beta CDR3 region. Following a first-round RT-PCR that used HTBI primers, a second-round multiplex PCR was carried out. TCRdb fed the multiplex PCR reads into MiXCR, producing one record per CDR3 protein. The sample shows about 500,000 distinct CDR3 sequences, approximately 15% of them seen only once. The sequenced sample was blood. Source of these receptors: a woman in her twenties or thirties with Graves' ophthalmopathy.

There are many counts of this clonotype. The chain joins TRBV28 to TRBJ1-5; possible D gene TRBD1, 5 bases. V lost 4 bases, J lost 2 bases, and 12 bases lay in between. Germline V gene data show CDR1 as MDHEN and CDR2 as SYDVKM. The CDR3 consists of 15 residues. Written as DNA, the CDR3 is TGTGCCAGCAGTTCTGGGGGAAGCGGCAATCAGCCCCAGCATTTT. Translating gives CASSSGGSGNQPQHF.

As concerns this clonotype: A clone one base away is much larger, so this may be a read error. V and J are TRBV28 and TRBJ1-1; 7 nucleotides align to TRBD1. Germline V gives CDR1 MDHEN, CDR2 SYDVKM. The CDR3 is 18 residues long. CDR3 in amino acids: CASSQPGGVSLMNTEACF. The CDR3, as DNA: TGTGCCAGCAGTCAACCAGGGGGAGTAAGTCTCATGAACACTGAAGCTTGCTTT.

With regard to this clonotype: Since the CDR3 does not end with the conserved phenylalanine or tryptophan, this likely comes from a read error. Because the CDR3's place on the DNA is in doubt, the DNA is left out and the CDR3 is given as listed by TCRdb. This chain uses TRBV28 with TRBJ1-1; TRBD1 reflects the table's D call only, with no check against the DNA. Germline CDR1 MDHEN, CDR2 SYDVKM. Counting both end residues, the CDR3 totals 14 amino acids. CDR3 sequence: CASSFPGSRTEACL.

This clonotype was seen ten or more times. The CDR3 here is CASSRRGLGTEAFF. CDR3 nucleotide sequence: TGTGCCAGCAGCCGCCGGGGCTTGGGCACTGAAGCTTTCTTT. This chain joins TRBV11-1 and TRBJ1-1; D is possibly TRBD1 (5 bases). The length of the CDR3 is 14 residues. The germline V gene has CDR1 SGHAT and CDR2 FQDESV (reference sequence). V shed 5 bases and J shed 4 bases, with 14 bases lying between them. The full variable domain, its missing parts supplied by reference TRBV11-1 and TRBJ1-1, is EAEVAQSPRYKITEKSQAVAFWCDPISGHATLYWYRQILGQGPELLVQFQDESVVDDSQLPKDRFSAERLKGVDSTLKIQPAELGDSAMYLCASSRRGLGTEAFFGQGTRLTVV.

This clonotype occurred many times. This chain uses TRBV20-1 with TRBJ1-1, with D uncertain. Trimming took 2 bases from V and 0 from J, leaving 13 bases between them. Per the germline V gene, CDR1 is DFQATT and CDR2 is SNEGSKA (reference sequence). The CDR3 covers 15 residues. DNA for the CDR3: TGCAGTGCTAGATTGGCAGCCCGAATGAACACTGAAGCTTTCTTT. Translated: CSARLAARMNTEAFF.

This clonotype has more than one count but fewer than ten. For the CDR3, the DNA is TGTGCCAGCACTTGGGCGAGGGGAGTCACTAGCACAGATACGCAGTATTTT. This encodes CASTWARGVTSTDTQYF. V gene TRBV6-2 or TRBV6-3 combines with J gene TRBJ2-3; tentatively, D is TRBD1 or TRBD2 (5 bases each). Germline CDR1 MNHEY, CDR2 SVGEGT. V dropped 7 bases and J dropped 0 bases, with 20 bases sitting between them. CDR3 length: 17 amino acids.

This clonotype has ten or more counts. The V call is TRBV20-1, the J call TRBJ1-6, with a tentative D call TRBD1 (5 bases). From germline, CDR1 is DFQATT and CDR2 SNEGSKA (reference sequence). The CDR3 consists of 14 residues. Trimming removed 1 base from V and 5 bases from J, with 9 bases in between. CDR3 protein: CSARVSGNNSPLHF. CDR3 DNA sequence: TGCAGTGCTAGAGTCTCAGGGAATAATTCACCCCTCCACTTT.

This clonotype was detected ten times or more. The chain employs TRBV15 and TRBJ2-7, with D perhaps TRBD2 (5 bases). The CDR3 spans 11 residues. The germline V gene has CDR1 LNHNV and CDR2 YYDKDF (reference sequence). Deletions cut 5 bases from V and 7 bases from J, with 9 bases between. The CDR3 bases are TGTGCCACCAGCGGAGGCAGGGAGCAGTACTTC. This sequence encodes CATSGGREQYF.

The chain combines TRBV7-2 with TRBJ2-2; no firm D call. V gave up 0 bases and J gave up 8 bases, with 7 bases separating them. Germline CDR1 SGHTA, CDR2 FQGNSA. The CDR3 loop spans 13 amino acids. CDR3 sequence: CASSLAVAGELFF. CDR3 bases: TGTGCCAGCAGCTTAGCTGTTGCGGGGGAGCTGTTTTTT.

This clonotype was found many times. The chain couples TRBV28 to TRBJ2-7; no firm D call. Germline V gene data show CDR1 as MDHEN and CDR2 as SYDVKM. Trimming took 6 bases from V and 6 from J, leaving 9 bases between them. This CDR3 is 11 amino acids long. Here the CDR3 reads CASSWTSEQYF. The CDR3 coding sequence is TGTGCCAGCAGCTGGACGTCCGAGCAGTACTTC.

The genes are TRBV6-1 and TRBJ2-7; no reliable D call. Germline V gives CDR1 MNHNS, CDR2 SASEGT. Deletions cut 6 bases from V and 6 bases from J, with 15 bases between. The CDR3 totals 13 residues. The CDR3 protein is CASRSIRLGEQYF. CDR3 bases: TGTGCCAGCAGATCCATACGTTTAGGCGAGCAGTACTTC.

The CDR3, as DNA: TGTGGCATAAAGGAGGGGCCCTTTACCGAAAAACTGTTTTTT. It is translated as CGIKEGPFTEKLFF. The V and J genes are TRBV6-1 and TRBJ1-4, with D maybe TRBD1 (5 bases). The CDR3 extends over 14 amino acids. Germline V gene data show CDR1 as MNHNS and CDR2 as SASEGT.

V is TRBV27 and J is TRBJ1-5; unclear D gene. The CDR3 runs to 14 residues. Trimming took 5 bases from V and 3 from J, leaving 11 bases between them. The germline gives CDR1 MNHEY, CDR2 SMNVEV (reference sequence). The CDR3 region has the DNA TGTGCCAGCAGTCCCTCCCCTACCAATCAGCCCCAGCATTTT. Its translation is CASSPSPTNQPQHF.

The CDR3 is CASSGLTGASYEQYF. The CDR3, as DNA: TGTGCCAGCAGCGGACTGACAGGGGCCTCCTACGAGCAGTACTTC. The chain joins TRBV7-9 to TRBJ2-7, with 8 nucleotides matching TRBD1. The CDR3 loop spans 15 amino acids. After removal of 5 bases from V and 0 bases from J, the junction contained 6 bases not matched to a gene. CDR1 is SEHNR and CDR2 is FQNEAQ in the germline V gene (reference sequence).

Worth noting for this clonotype: A read error may explain this, as a much larger clone is one base away. This chain joins TRBV10-1 and TRBJ2-2, with 9 bases lining up with TRBD2. CDR1 and CDR2 (germline): WNHNN, SYGVQD (reference sequence). The CDR3 sequence is 15 residues long. Trimming removed 8 bases from V and 5 bases from J; junction bases left unmatched: 9. The CDR3 region is CASGTYSGGTGELFF. The CDR3 DNA is TGCGCCAGCGGCACATATAGCGGGGGAACCGGGGAGCTGTTTTTT.

The V call is TRBV5-1, the J call TRBJ2-7; 11 bases agree with TRBD1. Germline V gives CDR1 SGHRS, CDR2 YFSETQ. V dropped 4 bases and J dropped 6; count of bases not matched to a gene: 15. The CDR3 extends over 17 amino acids. The CDR3 DNA reads as TGCGCCAGCAGCAACCCGGGACAGGGGGTTCTCCCCCTCGAGCAGTACTTC. Protein sequence: CASSNPGQGVLPLEQYF.

This clonotype was counted at least ten times. The chain employs TRBV19 and TRBJ2-7, with D unresolved. Germline CDR1 LNHDA, CDR2 SQIVND (reference sequence). The CDR3 runs 12 residues. V dropped 3 bases and J dropped 1 base, with 4 bases sitting between them. The CDR3 region is CASSMNSYEQYF. CDR3 bases: TGTGCCAGTAGTATGAATTCCTACGAGCAGTACTTC.

This clonotype was picked up many times. The CDR3 protein is CASSRLAPWLAKNIQYF. DNA of the CDR3: TGTGCCAGCAGCCGACTAGCGCCCTGGCTAGCCAAAAACATTCAGTACTTC. This rearrangement joins TRBV6-1 to TRBJ2-4; 8 bases agree with TRBD2. CDR1 and CDR2 from the germline V gene are MNHNS and SASEGT. This CDR3 region has 17 residues. The J segment lost 0 bases and the V segment lost 6 bases, leaving 10 bases of the junction unmatched.

This clonotype was observed at least ten times. The gene calls are TRBV27 and TRBJ1-5; D gene ambiguous. CDR3 length equals 14 residues. CDR1 is MNHEY and CDR2 is SMNVEV in the germline V gene (reference sequence). V gave up 1 base and J gave up 5 bases, with 9 bases separating them. In DNA form, the CDR3 reads TGTGCCAGCAGTTTATTGTCCGGGGATCAGCCCCAGCATTTT. Its protein product is CASSLLSGDQPQHF.

In this sample, this clonotype turned up many times. This sequence joins TRBV19 and TRBJ1-1; D gene uncertain. There are 13 residues in the CDR3. Between the trimmed V and J ends, which lost 1 base and 5 bases, there was a span of 8 bases. Germline V lookup: CDR1 LNHDA, CDR2 SQIVND (reference sequence). The CDR3 region is CASSIGVGTEAFF. In DNA, the CDR3 is TGTGCCAGTAGTATAGGGGTAGGTACTGAAGCTTTCTTT.

The gene calls are TRBV6-1 and TRBJ2-7, with D uncertain. Germline V gene data show CDR1 as MNHNS and CDR2 as SASEGT. The CDR3 spans 15 residues. CDR3 DNA sequence: TGTGCCAGCAGCGCTACTTCGGGTATTGGGTACGAGCAGTGGGTG. The encoded protein is CASSATSGIGYEQWV.

This clonotype appeared many times. V is TRBV12-3 or TRBV12-4 and J is TRBJ2-7; 7 nucleotides match TRBD2. The CDR3 totals 15 residues. V shed 1 base, J shed 4 bases, and the junction held 7 bases outside the gene matches. CDR3 sequence: CASSLEWEGRYEQYF. In nucleotides, the CDR3 is TGTGCCAGCAGTTTAGAGTGGGAGGGCCGGTACGAGCAGTACTTC.

This clonotype was seen repeatedly, ten times or more. This chain links TRBV24-1 with TRBJ1-1, with D maybe TRBD1 (6 bases). CDR3 length: 13 amino acids. Germline CDR1 and CDR2: KGHDR and SFDVKD. Trimming removed 7 bases from V and 5 bases from J, with 13 bases in between. CDR3 DNA: TGTGCCACCAGGAGAAAGGGGGGGACTGAAGCTTTCTTT. Encoded protein: CATRRKGGTEAFF.

The V call is TRBV12-3 or TRBV12-4, the J call TRBJ1-1; tentatively, D is TRBD1 (5 bases). V lost 8 bases and J lost 1, with 14 bases in between. The CDR3 has 14 amino acids. CDR3 sequence reads: CASGREIGNTEAFF. CDR3 DNA: TGTGCCAGCGGCAGGGAAATCGGGAACACTGAAGCTTTCTTT.

There are many counts of this clonotype. The chain uses TRBV18 and TRBJ2-5, with TRBD1 as a possible D gene (6 bases). This CDR3 contains 14 residues. Trimming stripped 6 bases from V and 1 base from J, with 12 bases between. Germline CDR1 and CDR2: KGHSH and LQKENI. This chain's CDR3 is CASSPTGIQETQYF. In DNA form, the CDR3 reads TGTGCCAGCTCGCCCACAGGGATCCAAGAGACCCAGTACTTC.